This T cell receptor beta chain stems from a study of cytomegalovirus exposure and HLA in healthy donors. Overall study findings and caveats: The HLA-A and HLA-B alleles of most subjects were reportedly predicted accurately from TCR beta sequences. Rare TCR sequences predominated, though certain public TCRs were found in many donors.

PCR used 60 Vbeta primers and 13 Jbeta primers. Using immunoSEQ multiplex PCR, the repertoire was profiled, and TCRdb retains in-frame clones only, with some absent. The repertoire includes 150,000 to 200,000 clones, approximately 80% of them detected once, and less than 2% sits in the top ten. As regards this clone: Its antigen is currently unknown.

This CDR3 is built from 14 residues. The germline V gene has CDR1 PRHDT and CDR2 FYEKMQ (reference sequence). V was clipped by 8 bases and J by 4 bases; unmatched bases: 9. These donors, healthy bone marrow donors, were studied. Unrecorded immune exposure was likely among donors, who were nominally healthy when sampled. V and J are TRBV13 and TRBJ1-1; 8 bases agree with TRBD1. Sample: PBMCs. This sequence originates from a woman younger than 35 in good health and CMV-seronegative. CDR3 amino acids: CASGYRGGITEAFF. DNA for the CDR3: TGTGCCAGCGGTTACAGGGGGGGAATCACTGAAGCTTTCTTT.